This is a list of T cell receptor beta chains from one sample in a study of identical twins. MiXCR, run by TCRdb on the 5' RACE reads, gives a single entry per CDR3 protein. The sample includes about 500,000 distinct CDR3 sequences, over 11% of them seen just once. These data also featured in a second study, about yellow fever vaccine responses in identical twins.

Sequenced: CD4+ T cells sorted from blood. These receptors were obtained from a woman aged 18-29 years in good health. The CDR3 runs from the conserved cysteine through the conserved F or W. Fields, in order: clone size, J gene, D gene, V gene, CDR3 protein, CDR3 DNA. A D gene is named only where the DNA matches it firmly. Rows may omit the clone size; those that give it use once, few, many or a size class.

clone_size: NA
j_call: TRBJ2-7
d_call: NA
v_call: TRBV12-2
cdr3_aa: CASRLVPGYEQYF
cdr3_nt: TGTGCAAGTCGCTTAGTCCCAGGCTACGAGCAGTACTTC

clone_size: NA
j_call: TRBJ2-7
d_call: NA
v_call: TRBV9
cdr3_aa: CASSVGQEDYYEQYF
cdr3_nt: TGTGCCAGCAGCGTAGGACAGGAGGACTACTACGAGCAGTACTTC

clone_size: NA
j_call: TRBJ2-5
d_call: TRBD2
v_call: TRBV20-1
cdr3_aa: CSARVPQGLAGVETQYF
cdr3_nt: TGCAGTGCTAGAGTTCCTCAGGGACTAGCGGGAGTTGAGACCCAGTACTTC

clone_size: NA
j_call: TRBJ1-5
d_call: NA
v_call: TRBV27
cdr3_aa: CASSPYRQGNQPQHF
cdr3_nt: TGTGCCAGCAGTCCCTACCGACAAGGCAATCAGCCCCAGCATTTT

clone_size: many
j_call: TRBJ2-3
d_call: NA
v_call: TRBV7-9
cdr3_aa: CASSLAGGDTQYF
cdr3_nt: TGTGCCAGCAGCTTAGCGGGCGGAGATACGCAGTATTTT

clone_size: NA
j_call: TRBJ2-1
d_call: TRBD2
v_call: TRBV7-3
cdr3_aa: CASSPQRGNNEQFF
cdr3_nt: TGTGCCAGCAGCCCTCAGCGGGGTAACAATGAGCAGTTCTTC

clone_size: few
j_call: TRBJ2-3
d_call: TRBD2
v_call: TRBV20-1
cdr3_aa: CSAGGAGGTDTQYF
cdr3_nt: TGCAGTGCGGGAGGAGCGGGAGGGACAGATACGCAGTATTTT

clone_size: NA
j_call: TRBJ2-7
d_call: TRBD1
v_call: TRBV24-1
cdr3_aa: CATSEAGTGVHEQYF
cdr3_nt: TGTGCCACCAGTGAGGCCGGGACAGGGGTCCACGAGCAGTACTTC

clone_size: many
j_call: TRBJ1-1
d_call: TRBD1
v_call: TRBV20-1
cdr3_aa: CSARGQGGTEAFF
cdr3_nt: TGCAGTGCTAGGGGACAGGGAGGGACTGAAGCTTTCTTT

clone_size: NA
j_call: TRBJ1-2
d_call: NA
v_call: TRBV29-1
cdr3_aa: CSVVGSIYGYTF
cdr3_nt: TGCAGCGTTGTGGGAAGCATCTATGGCTACACCTTC

clone_size: NA
j_call: TRBJ2-6
d_call: NA
v_call: TRBV7-2
cdr3_aa: CASILFETGANVLTF
cdr3_nt: TGTGCCAGCATCCTATTTGAAACTGGGGCCAACGTCCTGACTTTC

clone_size: few
j_call: TRBJ2-3
d_call: NA
v_call: TRBV27
cdr3_aa: CATSTPSRDTQYF
cdr3_nt: TGTGCCACAAGTACCCCCTCCCGAGATACGCAGTATTTT

clone_size: few
j_call: TRBJ2-3
d_call: NA
v_call: TRBV7-9
cdr3_aa: CASSYEGWADTDTQYF
cdr3_nt: TGTGCCAGCAGTTACGAGGGGTGGGCGGACACAGATACGCAGTATTTT

clone_size: NA
j_call: TRBJ2-7
d_call: NA
v_call: TRBV20-1
cdr3_aa: CSARDLQGYEQYF
cdr3_nt: TGCAGTGCTAGAGATCTACAGGGCTACGAGCAGTACTTC

clone_size: NA
j_call: TRBJ2-6
d_call: NA
v_call: TRBV12-3/TRBV12-4
cdr3_aa: CASALWVVGANVLTF
cdr3_nt: TGTGCCAGCGCACTCTGGGTAGTGGGGGCCAACGTCCTGACTTTC

clone_size: many
j_call: TRBJ2-3
d_call: TRBD2
v_call: TRBV7-2
cdr3_aa: CASSPGLAGDTQYF
cdr3_nt: TGTGCCAGCAGCCCAGGACTAGCGGGAGATACGCAGTATTTT

clone_size: NA
j_call: TRBJ2-2
d_call: TRBD1
v_call: TRBV29-1
cdr3_aa: CSVELQGASGELFF
cdr3_nt: TGCAGCGTTGAATTGCAGGGGGCGTCCGGGGAGCTGTTTTTT

clone_size: few
j_call: TRBJ2-2
d_call: NA
v_call: TRBV12-3/TRBV12-4
cdr3_aa: CASARTEGAGELFF
cdr3_nt: TGTGCCAGCGCCAGGACAGAGGGGGCCGGGGAGCTGTTTTTT

clone_size: NA
j_call: TRBJ2-3
d_call: NA
v_call: TRBV9
cdr3_aa: CASSVDPGATDTQYF
cdr3_nt: TGTGCCAGCAGCGTAGATCCGGGGGCCACAGATACGCAGTATTTT